Listed below are T cell receptor beta chains from one sample, sequenced in a study of shared clonotypes between healthy human individuals. Method: immunoSEQ multiplex PCR; TCRdb's copy keeps in-frame clones and lacks some. In the table there are around 510,000 clones, just over 75% of which are singletons. The sequenced material came from PBMCs. Source of these receptors: a woman aged 40 to 50 in good health. Some clones in this sample may be carry-over from other donors' samples. Both conserved end residues are part of each CDR3. Fields, in order: CDR3 DNA, CDR3 protein, D gene, V gene, J gene, clone size. The D gene is left open where the match is weak. Size is omitted from some rows. Given values are once, few, many or a class for expanded clones.

CDR3 DNA: TGTGCCAGCAGCTACACGACAGGGACGAACACTGAAGCTTTCTTT
CDR3 protein: CASSYTTGTNTEAFF
D gene: TRBD1
V gene: TRBV9
J gene: TRBJ1-1
clone size: few

CDR3 DNA: TGTGCCCGGGGGGAGGTCGGCGAAAAACTGTTTTTT
CDR3 protein: CARGEVGEKLFF
D gene: NA
V gene: TRBV30
J gene: TRBJ1-4
clone size: NA

CDR3 DNA: TGTGCCAGCAGAACGACAGCCTCCTACGAGCAGTACTTC
CDR3 protein: CASRTTASYEQYF
D gene: NA
V gene: TRBV28
J gene: TRBJ2-7
clone size: NA

CDR3 DNA: TGTGCCAGCAGAGCCGGGACTAGCGGGAGACGGCGGTTCTTC
CDR3 protein: CASRAGTSGRRRFF
D gene: TRBD2
V gene: TRBV27
J gene: TRBJ2-1
clone size: many

CDR3 DNA: TGTGCCAGCAGCTTAGTTGGTTCGGGGCAGGAGACCCAGTACTTC
CDR3 protein: CASSLVGSGQETQYF
D gene: NA
V gene: TRBV11-2
J gene: TRBJ2-5
clone size: NA

CDR3 DNA: TGCGCCAGCAGCCACCCGGGACTAGCGGGAGGGCCCTCGTTTACAGATACGCAGTATTTT
CDR3 protein: CASSHPGLAGGPSFTDTQYF
D gene: TRBD2
V gene: TRBV4-1
J gene: TRBJ2-3
clone size: NA

CDR3 DNA: TGTGCCAGCAGTCCCCGGACTAGCGGAACTATCACAGATACGCAGTATTTC
CDR3 protein: CASSPRTSGTITDTQYF
D gene: TRBD2
V gene: TRBV27
J gene: TRBJ2-3
clone size: few

CDR3 DNA: TGTGCCAGTAGTAAGGTGACGGAGAGATACAATGAGCAGTTCTTC
CDR3 protein: CASSKVTERYNEQFF
D gene: NA
V gene: TRBV19
J gene: TRBJ2-1
clone size: once

CDR3 DNA: TGTGCCAGTAGTAAAGTGGACACTGAAGCTTTCTTT
CDR3 protein: CASSKVDTEAFF
D gene: NA
V gene: TRBV19
J gene: TRBJ1-1
clone size: NA

CDR3 DNA: TGTGCCAGTAGTTTTCGGCGGGAGGGTTTGAATGAGCAGTTCTTC
CDR3 protein: CASSFRREGLNEQFF
D gene: TRBD2
V gene: TRBV19
J gene: TRBJ2-1
clone size: NA

CDR3 DNA: TGTGCCAGCAGCTTAAGCGGGACTAGGGAGACCCAGTACTTC
CDR3 protein: CASSLSGTRETQYF
D gene: TRBD2
V gene: TRBV7-3
J gene: TRBJ2-5
clone size: NA

CDR3 DNA: TGTGCCAGCAGCCCCACGGGCCTCTCCTACGAGCAGTACTTC
CDR3 protein: CASSPTGLSYEQYF
D gene: NA
V gene: TRBV7-3
J gene: TRBJ2-7
clone size: NA

CDR3 DNA: TGTGCCAGCAGCTTAGGGTACGAAAACATTCAGTACTTC
CDR3 protein: CASSLGYENIQYF
D gene: NA
V gene: TRBV7-8
J gene: TRBJ2-4
clone size: NA

CDR3 DNA: TGTGCCAGCAGTGAAAGGGTTCGACAGGGGACATACAATGAGCAGTTCTTC
CDR3 protein: CASSERVRQGTYNEQFF
D gene: TRBD1
V gene: TRBV6-1
J gene: TRBJ2-1
clone size: many

CDR3 DNA: TGTGCCAGCACCCGAGGACAGGCGTCTAATGAAAAACTGTTTTTT
CDR3 protein: CASTRGQASNEKLFF
D gene: TRBD1
V gene: TRBV7-2
J gene: TRBJ1-4
clone size: NA

CDR3 DNA: TGTGCCAGCAGAACACGGGCAGGGAGGAACACTGAAGCTTTCTTT
CDR3 protein: CASRTRAGRNTEAFF
D gene: NA
V gene: TRBV6-5
J gene: TRBJ1-1
clone size: NA

CDR3 DNA: TGTGCCAGCAGTGAAAGGGGAAGGGGTGGAAACACCATATATTTT
CDR3 protein: CASSERGRGGNTIYF
D gene: NA
V gene: TRBV6-1
J gene: TRBJ1-3
clone size: NA

CDR3 DNA: TGCGCCAGCAGCTTCTCAGGACAGGGGGCTGGGGAGCAGTACTTC
CDR3 protein: CASSFSGQGAGEQYF
D gene: TRBD1
V gene: TRBV5-1
J gene: TRBJ2-7
clone size: NA

CDR3 DNA: TGTGCCAGTAGTGACACGGCAAACACTGAAGCTTTCTTT
CDR3 protein: CASSDTANTEAFF
D gene: NA
V gene: TRBV19
J gene: TRBJ1-1
clone size: NA

CDR3 DNA: TGTGCCACCCGGGGTAGCGTAGACACAGATACGCAGTATTTT
CDR3 protein: CATRGSVDTDTQYF
D gene: NA
V gene: TRBV27
J gene: TRBJ2-3
clone size: NA

CDR3 DNA: TGTGCCAGCAGCTTAGAAGGCGGGGGCTCCTACGAGCAGTACTTC
CDR3 protein: CASSLEGGGSYEQYF
D gene: TRBD2
V gene: TRBV11-2
J gene: TRBJ2-7
clone size: NA

CDR3 DNA: TGCGCCAGCAGTGAGTCAGGGAACACTGAAGCTTTCTTT
CDR3 protein: CASSESGNTEAFF
D gene: NA
V gene: TRBV10-1
J gene: TRBJ1-1
clone size: NA

CDR3 DNA: TGTGCCAGCAGTATCCCCCGGGGTGTTACGCAGTATTTT
CDR3 protein: CASSIPRGVTQYF
D gene: NA
V gene: TRBV28
J gene: TRBJ2-3
clone size: NA

CDR3 DNA: TGTGCCAGCCAGCGGGGGGATTTGGCTAATGAAAAACTGTTTTTT
CDR3 protein: CASQRGDLANEKLFF
D gene: NA
V gene: TRBV7-9
J gene: TRBJ1-4
clone size: NA

CDR3 DNA: TGCGCCAGCAGTGGTCCCGGGACAGGGGACACTGAAGCTTTCTTT
CDR3 protein: CASSGPGTGDTEAFF
D gene: TRBD1
V gene: TRBV10-2
J gene: TRBJ1-1
clone size: NA

CDR3 DNA: TGTGCCAGCAGCACATCGGGCAACTCTGGAAACACCATATATTTT
CDR3 protein: CASSTSGNSGNTIYF
D gene: NA
V gene: TRBV9
J gene: TRBJ1-3
clone size: NA

CDR3 DNA: TGTGCCAGCAGTGACGGGGCGGGAGGGCCCTACAATGAGCAGTTCTTC
CDR3 protein: CASSDGAGGPYNEQFF
D gene: TRBD2
V gene: TRBV6-4
J gene: TRBJ2-1
clone size: NA

CDR3 DNA: TGTGCCAGCAGCTTGTCGGGGGAGAGCACAGATACGCAGTATTTT
CDR3 protein: CASSLSGESTDTQYF
D gene: NA
V gene: TRBV5-6
J gene: TRBJ2-3
clone size: NA

CDR3 DNA: TGTGCCAGCCGGGACAACCCTAGCAATCAGCCCCAGCATTTT
CDR3 protein: CASRDNPSNQPQHF
D gene: NA
V gene: TRBV6-6
J gene: TRBJ1-5
clone size: NA

CDR3 DNA: TGTGCCAGTAGTATTCAACACGGAAATCCTACTAACTATGGCTACACCTTC
CDR3 protein: CASSIQHGNPTNYGYTF
D gene: NA
V gene: TRBV19
J gene: TRBJ1-2
clone size: NA

CDR3 DNA: TGTGCCAGCAGCTGGGGACGCACAGATACGCAGTATTTT
CDR3 protein: CASSWGRTDTQYF
D gene: NA
V gene: TRBV7-8
J gene: TRBJ2-3
clone size: NA

CDR3 DNA: TGCGCCAGCAGCTTGGCCCAGCCTAGTTTAGGGTACGAGCAGTACTTC
CDR3 protein: CASSLAQPSLGYEQYF
D gene: NA
V gene: TRBV5-1
J gene: TRBJ2-7
clone size: NA

CDR3 DNA: TGTGCCAGCCTTAAAACTCAGGGGGATCAGCCCCAGCATTTT
CDR3 protein: CASLKTQGDQPQHF
D gene: TRBD1
V gene: TRBV28
J gene: TRBJ1-5
clone size: many

CDR3 DNA: TGTGCCAGCAGGGGATCGGCGGGAGGGGGTACAGATACGCAGTATTTT
CDR3 protein: CASRGSAGGGTDTQYF
D gene: TRBD2
V gene: TRBV28
J gene: TRBJ2-3
clone size: NA

CDR3 DNA: TGCGCCAGCAGCCCGCCAACTATCAGCTCCGGAGCTGTGGATACGCAGTATTTT
CDR3 protein: CASSPPTISSGAVDTQYF
D gene: NA
V gene: TRBV4-1
J gene: TRBJ2-3
clone size: NA

CDR3 DNA: TGTGCCAGCAGTCCGCCAGACCCGGGATACACTGAAGCTTTCTTT
CDR3 protein: CASSPPDPGYTEAFF
D gene: NA
V gene: TRBV28
J gene: TRBJ1-1
clone size: few